The 19 T cell receptor beta chains reported below all come from one sample, sequenced in a study of cytomegalovirus exposure and HLA in healthy donors. Assay used: immunoSEQ multiplex PCR; TCRdb lists only in-frame clones, some missing. The sample holds approximately 120,000 clones, 85% to 95% seen once. Material: PBMCs. The source is a woman aged 18-29 years in good health and CMV-seronegative.

The V call is TRBV6-4, the J call TRBJ2-7; no clear D gene. V was trimmed by 4 bases and J by 0 bases, leaving 10 bases between them. The CDR3 has 14 amino acids. Germline V gene sequence: CDR1 MRHNA, CDR2 SNTAGT. The CDR3 loop is CASSVVRPSYEQYF. The CDR3 DNA reads TGTGCCAGCAGTGTGGTGCGCCCCTCCTACGAGCAGTACTTC.

The gene calls are TRBV29-1 and TRBJ1-2; 8 bases are shared with TRBD1. Looked up from germline, CDR1 is SQVTM and CDR2 is ANQGSEA. J gave up 4 bases and V 1 base, and 2 bases lay outside the gene matches. The CDR3 has 13 amino acids. The CDR3 loop is CSVEGGQGYGYTF. In nucleotides, the CDR3 is TGCAGCGTTGAAGGCGGACAGGGCTATGGCTACACCTTC.

V and J are TRBV5-6 and TRBJ2-1, with D maybe TRBD2 (5 bases). The CDR3 has 14 residues. With 3 bases removed from V and 0 bases from J, the gap between germline ends came to 7 bases. Germline loops: CDR1 SGHDT, CDR2 YYEEEE. As DNA, the CDR3 is TGTGCCAGCAGCTCGGGGTACTCCTACAATGAGCAGTTCTTC. This gives the protein CASSSGYSYNEQFF.

This sequence joins TRBV27 and TRBJ2-1; D perhaps matches TRBD1 (6 bases). CDR3 size: 14 residues. Trimming removed 2 bases at V and 9 bases at J, with 14 bases between. The V gene's germline CDR1 is MNHEY and CDR2 SMNVEV (reference sequence). CDR3 protein: CASSLGAGVGEQFF. Here the CDR3 DNA reads TGTGCCAGCAGTTTAGGGGCAGGGGTCGGTGAGCAGTTCTTC.

The chain couples TRBV6-1 to TRBJ1-3; D unclear. From germline, CDR1 is MNHNS and CDR2 SASEGT. V dropped 3 bases and J dropped 0 bases, with 9 bases sitting between them. CDR3 size: 15 residues. In DNA form, the CDR3 reads TGTGCCAGCAGTGATAAACTATCCTCTGGAAACACCATATATTTT. Protein sequence: CASSDKLSSGNTIYF.

V gene TRBV6-1 combines with J gene TRBJ1-1, with unresolved D. Germline V gene lookup returns CDR1 MNHNS and CDR2 SASEGT. V was trimmed by 7 bases and J by 0 bases, leaving 9 bases between them. This CDR3 spans 13 amino acids. The CDR3 reads CASKREMNTEAFF. DNA of the CDR3: TGTGCCAGCAAGAGGGAAATGAACACTGAAGCTTTCTTT.

V usage is TRBV5-1 and J usage is TRBJ1-1, with 11 bases that match TRBD1. Trimming took 4 bases from V and 4 from J; bases not matched to a gene: 3. The CDR3 loop spans 14 amino acids. CDR1 is SGHRS and CDR2 is YFSETQ in the germline V gene. CDR3 loop: CASSHGQGATEAFF. CDR3 DNA sequence: TGCGCCAGCAGCCATGGACAGGGGGCCACTGAAGCTTTCTTT.

V and J are TRBV29-1 and TRBJ2-1, with D uncertain. The germline V and J ends were trimmed by 4 bases and 6 bases, with 7 bases remaining between them. CDR3 size: 11 residues. Germline lookup yields CDR1 SQVTM and CDR2 ANQGSEA. This CDR3 is CSVVALNEQFF. Here the CDR3 DNA reads TGCAGCGTTGTGGCCCTCAATGAGCAGTTCTTC.

The genes are TRBV14 and TRBJ1-2; 7 positions match TRBD1. Per germline, CDR1 SGHDN and CDR2 FVKESK. The CDR3 spans 13 residues. Trimming took 4 bases from V and 8 from J; bases not matched to a gene: 7. The CDR3 region is CASSLSRDSGYTF. CDR3 bases: TGTGCCAGCAGCCTTTCCCGGGACAGCGGCTACACCTTC. Full variable domain (remainder filled in from reference TRBV14 and TRBJ1-2): EAGVTQFPSHSVIEKGQTVTLRCDPISGHDNLYWYRRVMGKEIKFLLHFVKESKQDESGMPNNRFLAERTGGTYSTLKVQPAELEDSGVYFCASSLSRDSGYTFGSGTRLTVV.

This sequence joins TRBV27 and TRBJ1-2, with 9 positions matching TRBD1. V shed 8 bases and J 7 bases; nucleotides not matched to a gene: 5. The CDR3 loop spans 12 amino acids. Germline loops: CDR1 MNHEY, CDR2 SMNVEV (reference sequence). This chain's CDR3 is CASGQGLGGYTF. The CDR3 DNA is TGTGCCAGCGGACAGGGGCTCGGTGGCTACACCTTC.

J is TRBJ1-2 and V is TRBV5-1; D gene ambiguous. Trimming cost V 0 bases and J 0 bases, with 9 bases left between them. Germline lookup yields CDR1 SGHRS and CDR2 YFSETQ. This CDR3 contains 15 residues. The chain's CDR3 is CASSLGGNPNYGYTF. The CDR3 nucleotides read TGCGCCAGCAGCTTGGGCGGGAATCCTAACTATGGCTACACCTTC.

The chain joins TRBV30 to TRBJ1-3; 8 bases agree with TRBD1. Per germline, CDR1 GTSNPN and CDR2 SVGIG (reference sequence). This CDR3 comprises 11 residues. Trimming cost V 7 bases and J 7 bases; bases outside gene matches: 3. The CDR3 spells CASGQVNTIYF. Written as DNA, the CDR3 is TGTGCCTCGGGACAGGTTAACACCATATATTTT.

The genes are TRBV7-3 and TRBJ2-1; D perhaps matches TRBD2 (6 bases). The CDR3 has 13 amino acids. CDR1 SGHTA and CDR2 FQGTGA come from the germline V gene. Trimming took 5 bases from V and 9 from J, leaving 14 bases between them. CDR3 in amino acids: CASSQTGTSEQFF. The DNA for the CDR3 is TGTGCCAGCAGCCAAACCGGGACTTCTGAGCAGTTCTTC.

The chain carries TRBV11-2 and TRBJ1-4, with 9 nucleotides matching TRBD1. Germline V gives CDR1 SGHAT, CDR2 FQNNGV. J lost 7 bases, V lost 5 bases, and 8 bases had no gene match. The CDR3 covers 15 residues. The CDR3 DNA follows: TGTGCCAGCAGCAGAACCGGGACAGGGCTTGAAAAACTGTTTTTT. Translated: CASSRTGTGLEKLFF.

This chain links TRBV5-4 with TRBJ2-7; perhaps TRBD2 as D (5 bases). The CDR3 has 12 residues. Trimming pared 2 bases from V and 4 bases from J, leaving 7 bases between. Germline loops: CDR1 SGHNT, CDR2 YYREEE (reference sequence). The CDR3, as DNA: TGTGCCAGCAGCTTACGAGGGTACGAGCAGTACTTC. Translating gives CASSLRGYEQYF.

The chain's CDR3 is CASSPYSGANVLTF. The CDR3 DNA reads as TGTGCCAGCAGCCCGTACTCTGGGGCCAACGTCCTGACTTTC. V is TRBV5-6 and J is TRBJ2-6; D is unclear. This CDR3 is 14 amino acids long. Germline V gene lookup returns CDR1 SGHDT and CDR2 YYEEEE. Trimming took off 4 bases at V and 0 bases at J, with 5 bases between the two ends.

The chain combines TRBV9 with TRBJ2-1; 8 bases match TRBD2. Unmatched junction bases numbered 8, after V lost 6 bases and J lost 6 bases. The germline V gene encodes CDR1 SGDLS and CDR2 YYNGEE. The CDR3 runs to 14 residues. CDR3: CASTYGLAVNEQFF. The CDR3 region has the DNA TGTGCCAGCACCTACGGACTAGCCGTCAATGAGCAGTTCTTC.

This clone was seen a handful of times. J is TRBJ1-1 and V is TRBV18; maybe TRBD1 (6 bases). With 6 bases removed from V and 4 bases from J, the gap between germline ends came to 12 bases. The germline V gene has CDR1 KGHSH and CDR2 LQKENI. There are 13 residues in the CDR3. CDR3 DNA sequence: TGTGCCAGCTCTCCAGGGGAGGGCACTGAAGCTTTCTTT. It codes for CASSPGEGTEAFF. The full variable domain, completed using reference TRBV18 and TRBJ1-1, is NAGVMQNPRHLVRRRGQEARLRCSPMKGHSHVYWYRQLPEEGLKFMVYLQKENIIDESGMPKERFSAEFPKEGPSILRIQQVVRGDSAAYFCASSPGEGTEAFFGQGTRLTVV.

This clone was seen a single time. V and J are TRBV5-6 and TRBJ2-1; D remains ambiguous. The CDR3 runs 16 residues. CDR1 is SGHDT and CDR2 is YYEEEE in the germline V gene. V was clipped by 4 bases and J by 8 bases, with 22 bases between them. In nucleotides, the CDR3 is TGTGCCAGCAGCCTTAGTTGGGCGATGATATTAGATGAGCAGTTCTTC. This encodes CASSLSWAMILDEQFF.